Shown below are 31 T cell receptor beta chains from a single sample sequenced in a study of technical replicates of blood from several donors. Sequenced by immunoSEQ multiplex PCR; TCRdb stores in-frame clones only, minus some. The sample yields over 60,000 clones, roughly 86% seen once. Specimen: PBMCs. The receptors originated from a human donor in good health. Some clones in this sample may be carry-over from other donors' samples.

This rearrangement joins TRBV12-5 to TRBJ2-7; the match to TRBD2 covers 9 bases. Germline assignment: CDR1 LGHNT and CDR2 FRNRAP. The CDR3 totals 21 residues. V was pared by 6 bases and J by 0 bases, with 24 bases of the junction left unmatched. The CDR3 DNA sequence: TGTGCTAGTGGACCTCTTCTCACGGGACTAGCAATTAGAGTGGACTCCTACGAGCAGTACTTC. Its translation: CASGPLLTGLAIRVDSYEQYF.

V gene TRBV7-6 combines with J gene TRBJ2-3; maybe TRBD2 (5 bases). Trimming cost V 6 bases and J 0 bases, with 10 bases left between them. Per the germline V gene, CDR1 is SGHVS and CDR2 is FNYEAQ. This CDR3 is built from 14 residues. The DNA of the CDR3 is TGTGCCAGCAGGTCCGCGGGTAGCACAGATACGCAGTATTTT. Encoded protein: CASRSAGSTDTQYF.

The chain combines TRBV5-1 with TRBJ1-4; 12 nucleotides agree with TRBD1. Germline CDR1 reads SGHRS; CDR2 reads YFSETQ. The CDR3 consists of 18 residues. V lost 0 bases and J lost 2; bases outside the gene matches: 5. DNA of the CDR3: TGCGCCAGCAGCTTGGGGGACAGGGGGCAGAGGACTAATGAAAAACTGTTTTTT. It codes for CASSLGDRGQRTNEKLFF.

This chain connects TRBV11-1 to TRBJ2-7; perhaps TRBD2 as D (6 bases). The germline gives CDR1 SGHAT, CDR2 FQDESV (reference sequence). V lost 4 bases and J lost 1, with 14 bases in between. This CDR3 has 15 residues. The CDR3 nucleotides are TGTGCCAGCAGCTCCCCGGGACTTGGGTCCTACGAGCAGTACTTC. It encodes CASSSPGLGSYEQYF. Combining the CDR3 with reference TRBV11-1 and TRBJ2-7 gives the whole variable domain EAEVAQSPRYKITEKSQAVAFWCDPISGHATLYWYRQILGQGPELLVQFQDESVVDDSQLPKDRFSAERLKGVDSTLKIQPAELGDSAMYLCASSSPGLGSYEQYFGPGTRLTVT.

This chain links TRBV14 with TRBJ1-5, with D maybe TRBD1 (6 bases). Germline V gene lookup returns CDR1 SGHDN and CDR2 FVKESK. V was clipped by 4 bases and J by 5 bases, with 9 bases between them. The CDR3 covers 13 residues. CDR3 nucleotide sequence: TGTGCCAGCAGCCTAGGACAGTATCAGCCCCAGCATTTT. It translates to CASSLGQYQPQHF.

This sequence joins TRBV6-5 and TRBJ2-1, with a weak D call TRBD2 (6 bases). The V gene's germline CDR1 is MNHEY and CDR2 SVGAGI. Trimming cost V 6 bases and J 0 bases, with 9 bases left between them. CDR3 length: 14 residues. The chain's CDR3 is CASRDGSSYNEQFF. CDR3 nucleotide sequence: TGTGCCAGCAGGGACGGGAGCTCCTACAATGAGCAGTTCTTC.

The V and J genes are TRBV27 and TRBJ2-7; TRBD2 agrees at 10 bases. Unmatched junction bases numbered 16, after V lost 7 bases and J lost 4 bases. This CDR3 spans 17 amino acids. Germline CDR1 and CDR2: MNHEY and SMNVEV (reference sequence). CDR3 loop: CASKGLAGDLYGYEQYF. The CDR3 DNA reads TGTGCCAGCAAAGGGCTAGCGGGAGATCTTTACGGGTACGAGCAGTACTTC.

The gene calls are TRBV27 and TRBJ2-3; 14 positions agree with TRBD2. The CDR3 spans 19 residues. The germline V gene has CDR1 MNHEY and CDR2 SMNVEV (reference sequence). Losses at the gene ends were 5 bases for V and 1 base for J; bases not matched to a gene: 11. Written as DNA, the CDR3 is TGTGCCAGCAGTAGACTAGCGGGAGGGGAAGGGATGCGCACAGATACGCAGTATTTT. This codes for CASSRLAGGEGMRTDTQYF.

The chain carries TRBV5-6 and TRBJ2-1; 8 bases agree with TRBD2. V lost 6 bases to trimming and J lost 10 bases; unmatched junction nucleotides: 18. Per germline, CDR1 SGHDT and CDR2 YYEEEE. The CDR3 has 16 amino acids. CDR3 bases: TGTGCCAGCACCCCCCTCACGGGAGGGCCGAGTGACGAGCAGTTCTTC. It codes for CASTPLTGGPSDEQFF.

This clone is labeled medium-sized (0.01 to 0.1%). The V call is TRBV11-2, the J call TRBJ2-7, with D tentatively TRBD1 (6 bases). V lost 3 bases to trimming and J lost 0 bases, with 9 bases between them. Germline loops: CDR1 SGHAT, CDR2 FQNNGV. This CDR3 is 14 amino acids long. The CDR3 region has the DNA TGTGCCAGCAGCTTTCGGGACATCTCCTACGAGCAGTACTTC. Its protein product is CASSFRDISYEQYF.

This sequence joins TRBV15 and TRBJ1-2; D is unresolved. The germline V and J ends were trimmed by 5 bases and 5 bases, with 15 bases remaining between them. CDR1 and CDR2 (germline): LNHNV, YYDKDF (reference sequence). The CDR3 is 14 amino acids. As DNA, the CDR3 is TGTGCCACCAGCCATGTGGTTATCACTTATGGCTACACCTTC. Translated, it gives CATSHVVITYGYTF.

V gene TRBV2 combines with J gene TRBJ2-5, with 14 bases that match TRBD2. The V segment lost 6 bases and the J segment 5 bases; nucleotides outside the gene matches: 8. CDR1 and CDR2 from the germline V gene are SNHLY and FYNNEI. CDR3 length: 16 amino acids. The CDR3 loop is CASRILGTSGSETQYF. The CDR3 DNA sequence: TGTGCCAGCAGGATCTTGGGGACTAGCGGGAGCGAGACCCAGTACTTC.

This clone was counted a single time. The CDR3 reads CASSPGTGGFYGYTF. The DNA of the CDR3 is TGTGCCAGCAGCCCAGGGACAGGGGGTTTCTATGGCTACACCTTC. The gene calls are TRBV5-6 and TRBJ1-2, with 11 nucleotides matching TRBD1. CDR1 and CDR2 (germline): SGHDT, YYEEEE. V trimming: 4 bases; J trimming: 4 bases; junction bases outside the gene matches: 6. CDR3 length: 15 amino acids.

This chain links TRBV9 with TRBJ2-3, with D perhaps TRBD1 (5 bases). From germline, CDR1 is SGDLS and CDR2 YYNGEE. V was cut by 3 bases and J by 1 base, with 12 bases left in between. The CDR3 is made up of 15 amino acids. DNA for the CDR3: TGTGCCAGCAGCGATGGACACCTAGGCACAGATACGCAGTATTTT. The encoded protein is CASSDGHLGTDTQYF.

V gene TRBV14 combines with J gene TRBJ2-1; 10 nucleotides align to TRBD2. Per germline, CDR1 SGHDN and CDR2 FVKESK. V trimming: 1 base; J trimming: 4 bases; junction bases outside the gene matches: 4. This CDR3 has 16 amino acids. The CDR3 region has the DNA TGTGCCAGCAGCCAAGCCCCTAGCGGGGGTTACAATGAGCAGTTCTTC. Its translation: CASSQAPSGGYNEQFF.

The sample holds one count of this clone. The chain joins TRBV7-2 to TRBJ2-5, with D perhaps matching TRBD2 (6 bases). V gave up 6 bases and J gave up 4 bases, with 21 bases separating them. Germline CDR1 SGHTA, CDR2 FQGNSA. The CDR3 loop spans 16 amino acids. CDR3 residues: CASSRPATGAGETQYF. The CDR3 DNA reads as TGTGCCAGCAGTCGACCGGCGACGGGAGCGGGAGAGACCCAGTACTTC.

V usage is TRBV12-5 and J usage is TRBJ1-4; possible D gene TRBD1, 5 bases. CDR3 size: 14 residues. CDR1 LGHNT and CDR2 FRNRAP come from the germline V gene. Trimming left V 4 bases short and J 3 bases short, with 9 bases between. The CDR3 region is CASGSGTSNEKLFF. CDR3 coding DNA: TGTGCTAGTGGTTCAGGGACTTCTAATGAAAAACTGTTTTTT.

This sequence joins TRBV7-9 and TRBJ1-4; D is unresolved. The V and J ends lost 4 bases and 5 bases respectively, with 11 bases between them. Germline V gene sequence: CDR1 SEHNR, CDR2 FQNEAQ (reference sequence). The CDR3 sequence is 14 residues long. The CDR3 region has the DNA TGTGCCAGCAGCTCGGTACTGGAGAATGAAAAACTGTTTTTT. This encodes CASSSVLENEKLFF.

This chain uses TRBV19 with TRBJ1-5; a weak D match, TRBD1 (6 bases). The CDR3 has 13 amino acids. Germline CDR1 and CDR2: LNHDA and SQIVND (reference sequence). V was clipped by 9 bases and J by 7 bases, with 16 bases between them. CDR3 DNA sequence: TGTGCCAGCCGGGACAACCATGAACAGCCCCAGCATTTT. Its protein product is CASRDNHEQPQHF.

V and J are TRBV12-5 and TRBJ2-7, with TRBD1 as a possible D gene (5 bases). Deletions cut 0 bases from V and 0 bases from J, with 12 bases between. Per the germline V gene, CDR1 is LGHNT and CDR2 is FRNRAP. This CDR3 contains 16 residues. Written as DNA, the CDR3 is TGTGCTAGTGGTTTGGTACTACAGGCGTACTCCTACGAGCAGTACTTC. As protein: CASGLVLQAYSYEQYF.

This chain links TRBV4-3 with TRBJ2-5, with D perhaps matching TRBD2 (6 bases). CDR1 and CDR2 from the germline V gene are LGHNA and YSLEER. Trimming shortened V by 4 bases and J by 5 bases, and 14 bases separated the two germline ends. The CDR3 is 14 residues long. CDR3 bases: TGCGCCAGCAGCCCCCGGGTAGCGGAGGAGACCCAGTACTTC. Protein: CASSPRVAEETQYF.

The genes are TRBV6-1 and TRBJ1-5; D gene ambiguous. The CDR3 totals 15 residues. CDR1 is MNHNS and CDR2 is SASEGT in the germline V gene. V was trimmed by 1 base and J by 7 bases, leaving 14 bases between them. CDR3 sequence reads: CASSEGIRYWQPQHF. CDR3 nucleotides: TGTGCCAGCAGTGAAGGGATCAGGTATTGGCAGCCCCAGCATTTT.

The chain recombines TRBV7-9 with TRBJ2-6; tentative D call: TRBD1 (6 bases). Germline V gives CDR1 SEHNR, CDR2 FQNEAQ (reference sequence). V lost 6 bases and J 4 bases, leaving 25 bases between the germline ends. CDR3 length equals 19 residues. CDR3 DNA sequence: TGTGCCAGCAGACAAACCCAAAGACAGGCCGTGTCAGGGGCCAACGTCCTGACTTTC. It translates to CASRQTQRQAVSGANVLTF.

J is TRBJ2-2 and V is TRBV6-5; 12 bases map to TRBD2. After removal of 6 bases from V and 7 bases from J, the junction contained 6 bases not matched to a gene. Germline V gene lookup returns CDR1 MNHEY and CDR2 SVGAGI. The CDR3 length is 15 residues. For the CDR3, the DNA is TGTGCCAGCAGGCCTAGCGGGAGGGCGAGCGGGGAGCTGTTTTTT. As protein: CASRPSGRASGELFF.

CDR3 residues: CASSVQGGTGELFF. The DNA for the CDR3 is TGTGCCAGCAGTGTACAGGGGGGAACCGGGGAGCTGTTTTTT. This chain uses TRBV6-1 with TRBJ2-2, with 8 nucleotides matching TRBD1. Germline V gives CDR1 MNHNS, CDR2 SASEGT. V lost 4 bases to trimming and J lost 5 bases; unmatched junction nucleotides: 3. The CDR3 covers 14 residues.

The rearrangement links TRBV7-9 to TRBJ2-7; D possibly corresponds to TRBD2 (5 bases). Per germline, CDR1 SEHNR and CDR2 FQNEAQ (reference sequence). CDR3 length: 14 residues. V was pared by 3 bases and J by 0 bases, with 9 bases between. The CDR3 coding sequence is TGTGCCAGCAGCTTGCTGGGGAGCTCCTACGAGCAGTACTTC. It encodes CASSLLGSSYEQYF.

The V and J genes are TRBV6-5 and TRBJ1-3; 7 bases are shared with TRBD1. Germline V CDR1 and CDR2: MNHEY, SVGAGI. Trimming at V came to 5 bases and at J to 5 bases, leaving 6 bases not matched to a gene. This CDR3 has 14 residues. Here the CDR3 reads CASSPDRSRNTIYF. CDR3 nucleotide sequence: TGTGCCAGCAGTCCGGACAGGTCCAGAAACACCATATATTTT.

V is TRBV11-2 and J is TRBJ2-5, with TRBD1 identical over 7 bases. This CDR3 has 15 residues. V trimming: 4 bases; J trimming: 6 bases; junction bases outside the gene matches: 11. Germline CDR1 is SGHAT and CDR2 is FQNNGV. The CDR3 is CASSSPRQGPQTQYF. DNA for the CDR3: TGTGCCAGCAGCTCCCCCCGACAGGGTCCGCAGACCCAGTACTTC.

The chain employs TRBV4-1 and TRBJ2-3, with D perhaps matching TRBD2 (6 bases). CDR1 and CDR2 from the germline V gene are MGHRA and YSYEKL. The length of the CDR3 is 15 residues. With 0 bases removed from V and 4 bases from J, the gap between germline ends came to 11 bases. This chain's CDR3 is CASSQDGGEADTQYF. CDR3 DNA sequence: TGCGCCAGCAGCCAAGACGGGGGTGAGGCAGATACGCAGTATTTT.

This sequence joins TRBV15 and TRBJ2-2; unclear D gene. Per the germline V gene, CDR1 is LNHNV and CDR2 is YYDKDF (reference sequence). V lost 0 bases, J lost 7 bases, and 9 bases lay in between. The length of the CDR3 is 14 residues. This CDR3 reads CATSRDQLLGELFF. The CDR3 DNA follows: TGTGCCACCAGCAGAGATCAACTCCTCGGGGAGCTGTTTTTT.

The V and J genes are TRBV7-2 and TRBJ2-1; D not certain. This CDR3 has 13 residues. Germline V lookup: CDR1 SGHTA, CDR2 FQGNSA. V dropped 4 bases and J dropped 0 bases, with 4 bases sitting between them. CDR3 DNA: TGTGCCAGCAGCTCGAGCTCCTACAATGAGCAGTTCTTC. This codes for CASSSSSYNEQFF.